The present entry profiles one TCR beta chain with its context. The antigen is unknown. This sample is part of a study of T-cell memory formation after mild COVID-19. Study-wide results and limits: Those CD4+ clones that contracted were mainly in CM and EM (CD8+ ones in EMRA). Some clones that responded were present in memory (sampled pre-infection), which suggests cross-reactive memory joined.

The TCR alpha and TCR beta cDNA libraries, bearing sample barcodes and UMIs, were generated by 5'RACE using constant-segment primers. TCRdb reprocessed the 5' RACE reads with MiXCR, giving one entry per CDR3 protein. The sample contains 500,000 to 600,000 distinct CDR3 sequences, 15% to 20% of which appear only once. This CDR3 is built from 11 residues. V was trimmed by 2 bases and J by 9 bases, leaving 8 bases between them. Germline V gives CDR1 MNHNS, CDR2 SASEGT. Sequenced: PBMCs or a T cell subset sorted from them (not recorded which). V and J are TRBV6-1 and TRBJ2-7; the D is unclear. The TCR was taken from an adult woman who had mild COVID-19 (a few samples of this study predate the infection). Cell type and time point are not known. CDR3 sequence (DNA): TGTGCCAGCAGTGAAAGAGTATGGCAGTACTTC. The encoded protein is CASSERVWQYF.